The 15 T cell receptor beta chains below were found in one sample sequenced in a study of Tregs in tolerant kidney transplant recipients. The repertoire was sequenced with immunoSEQ multiplex PCR; TCRdb's copy has only in-frame clones and lacks some. The sample consists of around 70,000 clones, about nine tenths of them appearing once. The sequences come from CD8+ T cells from blood, collected before the transplant. Source of these receptors: a human donor who received a combined kidney and bone marrow transplant.

This clone occurred a few times. The chain uses TRBV7-9 and TRBJ1-5; TRBD1 might be the D (5 bases). Per the germline V gene, CDR1 is SEHNR and CDR2 is FQNEAQ (reference sequence). The germline V and J ends were trimmed by 3 bases and 7 bases, with 16 bases remaining between them. The CDR3 contains 15 residues. The CDR3 DNA sequence: TGTGCCAGCAGCTTCGGGGGGGGGTTCGGGCAGCCCCAGCATTTT. Its translation is CASSFGGGFGQPQHF.

CDR3 sequence reads: CASSETNAVLDTDTQYF. The CDR3 coding sequence is TGTGCCAGCAGTGAAACCAACGCGGTTTTAGATACAGATACGCAGTATTTT. J is TRBJ2-3 and V is TRBV25-1, with D hard to call. This CDR3 spans 17 amino acids. Trimming removed 2 bases at V and 3 bases at J, with 18 bases between. The germline V gene has CDR1 MGHDK and CDR2 SYGVNS.

The chain recombines TRBV9 with TRBJ2-3; 7 nucleotides match TRBD2. The germline V gene encodes CDR1 SGDLS and CDR2 YYNGEE. Losses at the gene ends were 7 bases for V and 0 bases for J; bases not matched to a gene: 14. CDR3 size: 17 residues. The CDR3 reads CASGNQRGPSSTDTQYF. In DNA form, the CDR3 reads TGTGCCAGCGGAAACCAGCGGGGCCCGTCTAGCACAGATACGCAGTATTTT.

The rearrangement joins TRBV27 to TRBJ2-1; 8 bases match TRBD2. The V and J ends lost 3 bases and 6 bases, in that order; junction bases with no gene match: 4. Germline loops: CDR1 MNHEY, CDR2 SMNVEV (reference sequence). The CDR3 is 14 amino acids. DNA for the CDR3: TGTGCCAGCAGTTTCTCAGCGGGAGCCAATGAGCAGTTCTTC. Protein sequence: CASSFSAGANEQFF.

The V call is TRBV7-2, the J call TRBJ2-6, with D maybe TRBD2 (6 bases). Germline V gives CDR1 SGHTA, CDR2 FQGNSA. The CDR3 totals 15 residues. Between the trimmed V and J ends, which lost 1 base and 8 bases, there was a span of 12 bases. The CDR3 sequence: CASSLGSWTTNVLTF. As DNA, the CDR3 is TGTGCCAGCAGCTTAGGGTCATGGACTACCAACGTCCTGACTTTC. Full variable domain (outside the CDR3, taken from reference TRBV7-2 and TRBJ2-6): GAGVSQSPSNKVTEKGKDVELRCDPISGHTALYWYRQSLGQGLEFLIYFQGNSAPDKSGLPSDRFSAERTGGSVSTLTIQRTQQEDSAVYLCASSLGSWTTNVLTFGAGSRLTVL.

This clone was seen only a few times. The V call is TRBV5-6, the J call TRBJ1-5; 10 bases are a match to TRBD1. With 4 bases clipped from V and 7 bases from J, the junction kept 8 bases outside the gene matches. Germline CDR1 and CDR2: SGHDT and YYEEEE. The CDR3 is 15 amino acids. This CDR3 is CASSANRDRGQPQHF. The CDR3, as DNA: TGTGCCAGCAGCGCGAACCGGGACAGGGGACAGCCCCAGCATTTT.

The J gene is TRBJ2-3, the V gene TRBV5-4, with 10 bases aligning to TRBD2. Germline V lookup: CDR1 SGHNT, CDR2 YYREEE (reference sequence). V lost 4 bases to trimming and J lost 6 bases; unmatched junction nucleotides: 17. The CDR3 totals 18 residues. CDR3 loop: CASSIGRSSGRRRDTQYF. CDR3 in DNA: TGTGCCAGCAGCATTGGGAGGAGTAGCGGGAGGCGAAGGGATACGCAGTATTTT.

This clone has just one count. The chain couples TRBV9 to TRBJ2-3, with a weak D call TRBD1 (6 bases). CDR1 and CDR2 (germline): SGDLS, YYNGEE. The CDR3 extends over 20 amino acids. V lost 3 bases and J 6 bases, leaving 32 bases between the germline ends. The CDR3 spells CASSARKGLSTGTSGDTQYF. CDR3 coding DNA: TGTGCCAGCAGCGCCCGTAAGGGCCTCTCAACAGGGACCTCAGGGGATACGCAGTATTTT.

V gene TRBV27 combines with J gene TRBJ2-1; D is undetermined. The CDR3 consists of 14 residues. Deletions cut 4 bases from V and 4 bases from J, with 11 bases between. Germline V gene sequence: CDR1 MNHEY, CDR2 SMNVEV (reference sequence). CDR3 protein: CASSSINHYNEQFF. The DNA of the CDR3 is TGTGCCAGCAGTTCTATTAATCATTACAATGAGCAGTTCTTC.

This clone showed up just once. V usage is TRBV19 and J usage is TRBJ2-7; D perhaps matches TRBD2 (5 bases). This CDR3 has 12 amino acids. Germline CDR1 LNHDA, CDR2 SQIVND (reference sequence). Between the trimmed V and J ends, which lost 5 bases and 3 bases, there was a span of 8 bases. The chain's CDR3 is CASSPGVYEQYF. DNA for the CDR3: TGTGCCAGTAGTCCCGGGGTCTACGAGCAGTACTTC.

This chain links TRBV11-2 with TRBJ1-3; no reliable D call. This CDR3 comprises 17 residues. Looked up from germline, CDR1 is SGHAT and CDR2 is FQNNGV. V gave up 1 base and J gave up 0 bases, with 13 bases separating them. The CDR3 DNA follows: TGTGCCAGCAGCTTAGCACCATTTCTGAGCTCTGGAAACACCATATATTTT. Its translation is CASSLAPFLSSGNTIYF.

This clone was found once. The V and J genes are TRBV9 and TRBJ1-1; weak D call: TRBD1 (6 bases). Germline CDR1 is SGDLS and CDR2 is YYNGEE. The CDR3 has 15 amino acids. The ends were cut back, 3 bases at V and 1 base at J, with 13 bases in the middle. CDR3 DNA: TGTGCCAGCAGCGGATACAGGGAGGGGAACACTGAAGCTTTCTTT. Its translation: CASSGYREGNTEAFF.

V is TRBV27 and J is TRBJ2-7; the match to TRBD2 covers 13 bases. CDR1 is MNHEY, CDR2 SMNVEV, per germline (reference sequence). This CDR3 is built from 15 residues. After removal of 2 bases from V and 2 bases from J, the junction contained 0 bases not matched to a gene. The CDR3 nucleotides read TGTGCCAGCAGTTTAGGACTAGCGGGAGCCTACGAGCAGTACTTC. Its translation is CASSLGLAGAYEQYF.

The chain recombines TRBV9 with TRBJ2-2; D uncertain. CDR1 is SGDLS and CDR2 is YYNGEE in the germline V gene. Trimming pared 3 bases from V and 7 bases from J, leaving 10 bases between. CDR3 length: 13 amino acids. The CDR3 loop reads CASSEPVVGELFF. For the CDR3, the DNA is TGTGCCAGCAGCGAGCCGGTCGTCGGGGAGCTGTTTTTT.

The V gene is TRBV28, the J gene TRBJ1-1, with D maybe TRBD1 (5 bases). Germline V gives CDR1 MDHEN, CDR2 SYDVKM. This CDR3 contains 13 residues. V dropped 3 bases and J dropped 5 bases, with 10 bases sitting between them. The CDR3 region is CASSLGGRTEAFF. As DNA, the CDR3 is TGTGCCAGCAGTTTGGGGGGGAGAACTGAAGCTTTCTTT.